This TCR beta chain was captured in a study of OX40 agonist ivuxolimab in advanced cancers. Overall study: The study treated patients with ivuxolimab, an agonistic anti-OX40 (CD134) antibody.

V was shortened by 5 bases and J by 0 bases, with 17 bases between the two germline ends. CDR1 and CDR2 from the germline V gene are LNHDA and SQIVND (reference sequence). The CDR3 has 16 amino acids. Clones were read by immunoSEQ multiplex PCR, and TCRdb kept only the in-frame ones, dropping some. The table lists about 13,000 clones, 65% to 70% of them singletons. This receptor was obtained from an adult with an advanced solid tumor such as melanoma, head and neck, liver or kidney cancer. Specimen: CD4+ or CD8+ T cells sorted from blood, collected in a trial of the OX40 agonist ivuxolimab. This chain uses TRBV19 with TRBJ2-7; D perhaps matches TRBD2 (6 bases). In DNA, the CDR3 is TGTGCCAGTAGTTCCGGACTATCCCTCTTCTCCTACGAGCAGTACTTC. Translation gives CASSSGLSLFSYEQYF.